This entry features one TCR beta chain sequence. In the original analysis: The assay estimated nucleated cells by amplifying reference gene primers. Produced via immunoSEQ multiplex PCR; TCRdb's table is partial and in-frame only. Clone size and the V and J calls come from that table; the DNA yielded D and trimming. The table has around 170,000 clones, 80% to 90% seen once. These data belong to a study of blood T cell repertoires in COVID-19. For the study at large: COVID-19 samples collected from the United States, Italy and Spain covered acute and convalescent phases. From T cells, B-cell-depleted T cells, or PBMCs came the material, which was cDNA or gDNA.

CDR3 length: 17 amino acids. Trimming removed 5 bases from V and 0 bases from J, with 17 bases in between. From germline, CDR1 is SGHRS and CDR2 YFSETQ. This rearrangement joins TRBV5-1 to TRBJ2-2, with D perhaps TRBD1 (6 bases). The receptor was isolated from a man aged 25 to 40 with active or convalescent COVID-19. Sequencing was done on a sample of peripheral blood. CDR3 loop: CASRLTGSIANTGELFF. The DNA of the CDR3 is TGCGCCAGCAGATTAACAGGGTCGATCGCGAACACCGGGGAGCTGTTTTTT.